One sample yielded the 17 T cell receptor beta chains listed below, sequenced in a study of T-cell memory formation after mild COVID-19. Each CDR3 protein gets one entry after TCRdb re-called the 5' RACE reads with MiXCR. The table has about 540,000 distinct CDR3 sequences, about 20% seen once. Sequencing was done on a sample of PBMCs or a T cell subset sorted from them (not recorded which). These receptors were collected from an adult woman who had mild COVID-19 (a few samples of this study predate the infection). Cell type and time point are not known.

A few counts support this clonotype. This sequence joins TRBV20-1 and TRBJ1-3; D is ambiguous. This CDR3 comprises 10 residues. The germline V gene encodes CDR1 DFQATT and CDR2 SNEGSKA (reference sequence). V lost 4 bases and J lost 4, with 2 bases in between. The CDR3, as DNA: TGCAGTGCTATGGGAAACACCATATATTTT. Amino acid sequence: CSAMGNTIYF.

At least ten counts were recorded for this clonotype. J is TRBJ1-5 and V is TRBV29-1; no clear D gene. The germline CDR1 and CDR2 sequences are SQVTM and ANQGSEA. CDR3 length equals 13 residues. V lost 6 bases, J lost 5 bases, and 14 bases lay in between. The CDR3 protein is CSVKRAFDQPQHF. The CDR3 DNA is TGCAGCGTCAAAAGGGCATTTGATCAGCCCCAGCATTTT.

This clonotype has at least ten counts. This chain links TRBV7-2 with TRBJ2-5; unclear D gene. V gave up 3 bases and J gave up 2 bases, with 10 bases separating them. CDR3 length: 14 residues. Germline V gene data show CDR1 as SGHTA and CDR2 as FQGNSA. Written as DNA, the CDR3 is TGTGCCAGCAGCTTGGGCCGGATACAAGAGACCCAGTACTTC. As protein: CASSLGRIQETQYF.

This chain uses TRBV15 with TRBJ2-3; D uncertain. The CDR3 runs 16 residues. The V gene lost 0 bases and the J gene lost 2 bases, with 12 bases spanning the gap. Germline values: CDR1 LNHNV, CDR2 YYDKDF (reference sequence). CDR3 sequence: CATSRERSPPTDTQYF. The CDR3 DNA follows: TGTGCCACCAGCAGAGAAAGATCGCCGCCCACAGATACGCAGTATTTT.

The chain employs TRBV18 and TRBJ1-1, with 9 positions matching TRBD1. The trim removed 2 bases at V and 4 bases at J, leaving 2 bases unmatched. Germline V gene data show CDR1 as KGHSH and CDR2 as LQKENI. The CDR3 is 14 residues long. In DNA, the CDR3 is TGTGCCAGCTCACCAGCGACAGGGGGCACTGAAGCTTTCTTT. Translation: CASSPATGGTEAFF.

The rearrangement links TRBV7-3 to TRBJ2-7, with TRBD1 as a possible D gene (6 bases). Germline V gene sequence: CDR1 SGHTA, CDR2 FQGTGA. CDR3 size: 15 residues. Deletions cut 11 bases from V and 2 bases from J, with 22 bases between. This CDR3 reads CALSGVAAIAYEQYF. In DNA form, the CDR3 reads TGTGCCCTTTCAGGGGTAGCCGCCATTGCCTACGAGCAGTACTTC.

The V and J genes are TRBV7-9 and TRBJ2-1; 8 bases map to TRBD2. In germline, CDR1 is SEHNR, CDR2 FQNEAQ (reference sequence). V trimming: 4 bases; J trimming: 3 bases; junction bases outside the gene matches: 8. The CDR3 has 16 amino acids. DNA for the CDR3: TGTGCCAGCAGCTCGTCAGCGGGAGACAGCTACAATGAGCAGTTCTTC. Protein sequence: CASSSSAGDSYNEQFF.

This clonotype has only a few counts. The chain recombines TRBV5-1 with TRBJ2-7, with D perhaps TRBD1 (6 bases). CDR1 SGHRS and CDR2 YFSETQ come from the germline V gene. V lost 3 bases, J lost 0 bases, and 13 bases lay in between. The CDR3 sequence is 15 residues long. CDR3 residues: CASSSNRVSSYEQYF. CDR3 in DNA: TGCGCCAGCAGCTCCAACAGGGTAAGCTCCTACGAGCAGTACTTC.

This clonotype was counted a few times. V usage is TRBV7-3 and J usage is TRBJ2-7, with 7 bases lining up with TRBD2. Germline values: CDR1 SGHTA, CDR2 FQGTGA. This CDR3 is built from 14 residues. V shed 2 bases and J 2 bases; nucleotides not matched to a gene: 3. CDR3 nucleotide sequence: TGTGCCAGCAGCTTAGGGGGGGTGACCTACGAGCAGTACTTC. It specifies CASSLGGVTYEQYF.

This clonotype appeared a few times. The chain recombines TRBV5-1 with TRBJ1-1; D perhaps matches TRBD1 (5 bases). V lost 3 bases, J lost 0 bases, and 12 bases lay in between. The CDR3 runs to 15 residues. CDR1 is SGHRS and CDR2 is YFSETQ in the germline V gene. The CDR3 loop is CASSWDLDMNTEAFF. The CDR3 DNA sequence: TGCGCCAGCAGCTGGGACTTAGACATGAACACTGAAGCTTTCTTT.

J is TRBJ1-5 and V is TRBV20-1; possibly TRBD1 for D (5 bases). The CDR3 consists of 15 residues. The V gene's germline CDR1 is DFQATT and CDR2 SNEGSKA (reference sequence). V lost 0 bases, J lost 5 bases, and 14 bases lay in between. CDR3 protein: CSARDLGRRDQPQHF. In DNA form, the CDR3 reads TGCAGTGCTAGAGATCTAGGGCGCAGGGATCAGCCCCAGCATTTT.

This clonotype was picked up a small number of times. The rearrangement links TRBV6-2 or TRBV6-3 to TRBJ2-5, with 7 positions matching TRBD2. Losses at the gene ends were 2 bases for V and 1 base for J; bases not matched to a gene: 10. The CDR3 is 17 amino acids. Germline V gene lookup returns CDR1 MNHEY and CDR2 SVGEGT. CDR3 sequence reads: CASSYPPGWEGQETQYF. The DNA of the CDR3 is TGTGCCAGCAGTTACCCCCCCGGATGGGAGGGCCAAGAGACCCAGTACTTC.

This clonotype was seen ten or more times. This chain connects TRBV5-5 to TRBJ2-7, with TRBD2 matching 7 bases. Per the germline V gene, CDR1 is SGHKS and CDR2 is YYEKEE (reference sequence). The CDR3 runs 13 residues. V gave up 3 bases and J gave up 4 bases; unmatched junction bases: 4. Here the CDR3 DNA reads TGTGCCAGCAGCTACGTGGGGGGGTACGAGCAGTACTTC. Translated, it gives CASSYVGGYEQYF. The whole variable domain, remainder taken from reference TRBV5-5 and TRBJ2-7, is DAGVTQSPTHLIKTRGQQVTLRCSPISGHKSVSWYQQVLGQGPQFIFQYYEKEERGRGNFPDRFSARQFPNYSSELNVNALLLGDSALYLCASSYVGGYEQYFGPGTRLTVT.

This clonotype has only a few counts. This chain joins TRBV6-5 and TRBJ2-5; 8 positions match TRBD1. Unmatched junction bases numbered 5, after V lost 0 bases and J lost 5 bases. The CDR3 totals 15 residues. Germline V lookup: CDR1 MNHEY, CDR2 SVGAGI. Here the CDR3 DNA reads TGTGCCAGCAGTTACTCGAACAGGGGGAAGGAGACCCAGTACTTC. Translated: CASSYSNRGKETQYF.

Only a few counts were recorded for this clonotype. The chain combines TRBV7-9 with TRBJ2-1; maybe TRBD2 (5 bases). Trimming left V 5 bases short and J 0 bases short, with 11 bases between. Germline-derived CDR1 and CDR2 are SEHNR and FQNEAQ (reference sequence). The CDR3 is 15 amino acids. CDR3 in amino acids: CASSPRGISYNEQFF. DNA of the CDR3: TGTGCCAGCAGCCCACGAGGGATCTCCTACAATGAGCAGTTCTTC.

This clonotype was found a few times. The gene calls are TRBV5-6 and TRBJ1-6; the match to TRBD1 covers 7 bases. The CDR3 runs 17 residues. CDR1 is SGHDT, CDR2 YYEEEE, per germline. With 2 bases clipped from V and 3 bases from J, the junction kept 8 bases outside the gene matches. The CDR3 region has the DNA TGTGCCAGCAGCTTCGGGACCTGGGACAGCTATAATTCACCCCTCCACTTT. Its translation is CASSFGTWDSYNSPLHF.

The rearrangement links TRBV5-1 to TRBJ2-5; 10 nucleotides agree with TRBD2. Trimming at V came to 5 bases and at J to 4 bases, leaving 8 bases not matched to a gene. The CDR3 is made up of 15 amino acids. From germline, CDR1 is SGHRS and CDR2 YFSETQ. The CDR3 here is CASRPSGGLGETQYF. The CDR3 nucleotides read TGCGCCAGCAGGCCTAGCGGGGGCCTGGGAGAGACCCAGTACTTC.